Included here is one T cell receptor (beta chain) sequence, with context. Its cognate antigen is unknown. Profiling relied on immunoSEQ multiplex PCR, and the TCRdb table lists in-frame clones only, not all of them. The sample has around 700,000 clones; 90% to 95% are singletons. CD45RO-negative, CCR7-positively selected cells formed the naive CD8 fraction, excluding terminally differentiated effector memory CD45RA+ cells. Healthy HIV-negative adults without recent acute infections or vaccinations served as donors. This CDR3 is built from 14 residues. Germline trimming cut 7 bases from V and 3 bases from J; bases unmatched to any gene: 9. CDR1 and CDR2 (germline): SQVTM, ANQGSEA. This sample stems from a study of shared clonotypes between healthy human individuals. General study results and limits: Naive CD4 clonotypes overlapped across several donors at approximately 4.5%. Estimated richness values were generally larger in naive subsets than in memory subsets. Only blood was sampled, and tissue TCR repertoires likely differ from blood ones.

The sample taken for sequencing was naive CD8+ T cells sorted from blood. This TCR was sampled from a man in his thirties or forties in good health. The rearrangement links TRBV29-1 to TRBJ2-1; 7 nucleotides line up with TRBD1. The CDR3 spells CSAQGTESYNEQFF. The CDR3 DNA is TGCAGCGCTCAGGGGACAGAAAGCTACAATGAGCAGTTCTTC.